Presented here are 27 T cell receptor beta chains from one specimen sequenced in a study of cytomegalovirus exposure and HLA in healthy donors. PCR primers comprised 60 Vbeta and 13 Jbeta primers. Data came from immunoSEQ multiplex PCR; TCRdb stores just in-frame clones and leaves some out. The sample lists around 280,000 clones, roughly 90% occurring once. Sequencing input: PBMCs. These TCRs come from a woman in her late teens or twenties in good health and CMV-seronegative.

The chain has TRBV11-1 and TRBJ2-3, with 8 nucleotides matching TRBD1. This CDR3 comprises 16 residues. The V gene's germline CDR1 is SGHAT and CDR2 FQDESV (reference sequence). The ends lost 3 bases at V and 5 bases at J; junction bases unmatched: 10. The chain's CDR3 is CASSFPGAGGRDTQYF. The CDR3 DNA sequence: TGTGCCAGCAGCTTCCCCGGAGCAGGGGGCAGAGATACGCAGTATTTT.

This chain links TRBV4-1 with TRBJ1-2, with D maybe TRBD1 (6 bases). V lost 2 bases and J lost 2, with 12 bases in between. The CDR3 totals 15 residues. Germline CDR1 reads MGHRA; CDR2 reads YSYEKL. The CDR3 DNA sequence: TGCGCCAGCAGCCAACCGGACAGTGGAAACTATGGCTACACCTTC. Encoded protein: CASSQPDSGNYGYTF.

The CDR3 region is CASSLALGQSRLGEAFF. The CDR3 DNA reads as TGTGCCAGCAGCTTAGCGTTGGGACAGAGTAGGTTGGGTGAAGCTTTCTTT. The rearrangement links TRBV7-9 to TRBJ1-1, with 7 bases matching TRBD1. The junction had 14 bases not matched to a gene; V was cut back by 0 bases and J by 7 bases. Germline-derived CDR1 and CDR2 are SEHNR and FQNEAQ (reference sequence). This CDR3 contains 17 residues.

The rearrangement links TRBV10-2 to TRBJ1-5; TRBD1 is a possible D gene (5 bases). V was shortened by 2 bases and J by 2 bases, with 7 bases between the two germline ends. Looked up from germline, CDR1 is WSHSY and CDR2 is SAAADI. This CDR3 spans 14 amino acids. The CDR3 DNA is TGCGCCAGCAGTGAGGGCAGGGGCAATCAGCCCCAGCATTTT. Protein product: CASSEGRGNQPQHF.

J is TRBJ2-2 and V is TRBV4-1, with D possibly TRBD2 on 6 matching bases. The CDR3 spans 18 residues. The germline CDR1 and CDR2 sequences are MGHRA and YSYEKL. Trimming pared 4 bases from V and 0 bases from J, leaving 18 bases between. This chain's CDR3 is CASSLLQRVGANTGELFF. The CDR3 nucleotides read TGCGCCAGCAGCCTTTTACAGCGGGTTGGCGCGAACACCGGGGAGCTGTTTTTT.

This clone was counted between two and nine times. The chain has TRBV5-1 and TRBJ2-3, with 12 bases that match TRBD1. The V gene's germline CDR1 is SGHRS and CDR2 YFSETQ. This CDR3 is 16 amino acids long. V lost 4 bases to trimming and J lost 2 bases; unmatched junction nucleotides: 5. The CDR3 protein is CASSKTGQGATDTQYF. For the CDR3, the DNA is TGCGCCAGCAGCAAAACGGGACAGGGGGCCACAGATACGCAGTATTTT.

The chain is built from TRBV10-3 and TRBJ2-3; D may be TRBD1 (6 bases). With 8 bases removed from V and 4 bases from J, the gap between germline ends came to 16 bases. Germline V CDR1 and CDR2: ENHRY, SYGVKD. The CDR3 runs 14 residues. CDR3: CAIRQDFAPDTQYF. CDR3 DNA: TGTGCCATCCGACAGGATTTCGCACCAGATACGCAGTATTTT.

The gene calls are TRBV30 and TRBJ2-7, with D perhaps TRBD2 (5 bases). The germline gives CDR1 GTSNPN, CDR2 SVGIG (reference sequence). This CDR3 contains 11 residues. With 2 bases removed from V and 5 bases from J, the gap between germline ends came to 7 bases. In DNA form, the CDR3 reads TGTGCCTGGAGTATCGGGGACGAGCAGTACTTC. As protein: CAWSIGDEQYF.

This chain joins TRBV9 and TRBJ2-1, with 8 bases matching TRBD2. CDR1 is SGDLS, CDR2 YYNGEE, per germline. The CDR3 spans 14 residues. Trimming took 4 bases from V and 9 from J; bases not matched to a gene: 9. The CDR3 DNA reads TGTGCCAGCAGCCCCCGGGAGGGTTTCGTTGAGCAGTTCTTC. Residues: CASSPREGFVEQFF.

The chain combines TRBV6-1 with TRBJ2-7, with 11 bases aligning to TRBD2. V was clipped by 11 bases and J by 1 base; unmatched bases: 4. Looked up from germline, CDR1 is MNHNS and CDR2 is SASEGT. The CDR3 length is 13 residues. In DNA, the CDR3 is TGTGCCGGACGACTAGCGGGGTCCTACGAGCAGTACTTC. Amino acids: CAGRLAGSYEQYF.

The sample holds one count of this clone. The chain joins TRBV19 to TRBJ2-1; TRBD2 aligns across 8 bases. Germline lookup yields CDR1 LNHDA and CDR2 SQIVND (reference sequence). The V segment lost 6 bases and the J segment 5 bases; nucleotides outside the gene matches: 3. The CDR3 sequence is 13 residues long. The CDR3 DNA is TGTGCCAGTAGCGGGGGGGCCCACAATGAGCAGTTCTTC. Encoded protein: CASSGGAHNEQFF.

This sequence joins TRBV5-6 and TRBJ2-7; D might be TRBD1 (5 bases). Germline CDR1 is SGHDT and CDR2 is YYEEEE. CDR3 length equals 12 residues. V was shortened by 4 bases and J by 4 bases, with 9 bases between the two germline ends. CDR3 coding DNA: TGTGCCAGCAGCGCCTCAGGGTACGAGCAGTACTTC. Protein: CASSASGYEQYF. The entire variable domain, with the rest obtained from reference TRBV5-6 and TRBJ2-7, is as follows: DAGVTQSPTHLIKTRGQQVTLRCSPKSGHDTVSWYQQALGQGPQFIFQYYEEEERQRGNFPDRFSGHQFPNYSSELNVNALLLGDSALYLCASSASGYEQYFGPGTRLTVT.

The V and J genes are TRBV7-2 and TRBJ2-1; no clear D gene. The CDR3 covers 12 residues. V lost 3 bases, J lost 4 bases, and 4 bases lay in between. Germline values: CDR1 SGHTA, CDR2 FQGNSA. CDR3: CASSFYYNEQFF. The CDR3 coding sequence is TGTGCCAGCAGCTTTTATTACAATGAGCAGTTCTTC.

The rearrangement uses TRBV29-1 and TRBJ2-1, with a weak D call TRBD2 (7 bases). The germline V gene encodes CDR1 SQVTM and CDR2 ANQGSEA. The CDR3 is made up of 14 amino acids. V was shortened by 1 base and J by 9 bases, with 16 bases between the two germline ends. The CDR3 here is CSVEGGGPLGEQFF. The CDR3, as DNA: TGCAGCGTTGAAGGGGGGGGCCCCTTGGGTGAGCAGTTCTTC.

The chain links TRBV2 to TRBJ2-5, with TRBD2 identical over 11 bases. Per germline, CDR1 SNHLY and CDR2 FYNNEI. The CDR3 loop spans 17 amino acids. The V segment lost 7 bases and the J segment 3 bases; nucleotides outside the gene matches: 13. The CDR3 DNA follows: TGTGCCAGCAACCGCTTTAGGCTAGCGGGGGGTGAAGAGACCCAGTACTTC. Protein product: CASNRFRLAGGEETQYF. The variable domain in full, with the rest retrieved from reference TRBV2 and TRBJ2-5, is EPEVTQTPSHQVTQMGQEVILRCVPISNHLYFYWYRQILGQKVEFLVSFYNNEISEKSEIFDDQFSVERPDGSNFTLKIRSTKLEDSAMYFCASNRFRLAGGEETQYFGPGTRLLVL.

V usage is TRBV27 and J usage is TRBJ2-1, with 7 bases fitting TRBD1. The germline V gene encodes CDR1 MNHEY and CDR2 SMNVEV (reference sequence). This CDR3 is 16 amino acids long. The ends lost 2 bases at V and 4 bases at J; junction bases unmatched: 8. The CDR3 coding sequence is TGTGCCAGCAGTTTAGTCTTGACAGGGTGGTACAATGAGCAGTTCTTC. Encoded protein: CASSLVLTGWYNEQFF.

This clone has only one observation. The V gene is TRBV27, the J gene TRBJ2-7, with D tentatively TRBD2 (6 bases). Germline CDR1 is MNHEY and CDR2 is SMNVEV (reference sequence). V was clipped by 3 bases and J by 5 bases, with 14 bases between them. The CDR3 extends over 14 amino acids. The CDR3 loop reads CASSLQAGRHEQYF. CDR3 coding DNA: TGTGCCAGCAGTTTGCAGGCGGGGAGACACGAGCAGTACTTC.

The gene calls are TRBV5-6 and TRBJ2-7; possibly TRBD1 for D (6 bases). The germline V gene has CDR1 SGHDT and CDR2 YYEEEE. CDR3 length equals 13 residues. Trimming pared 2 bases from V and 5 bases from J, leaving 11 bases between. The CDR3 here is CASSFSGVNEQYF. The CDR3 nucleotides are TGTGCCAGCAGCTTCTCAGGGGTGAACGAGCAGTACTTC.

The rearrangement joins TRBV20-1 to TRBJ2-1; D is perhaps TRBD2 (5 bases). CDR3 length: 11 amino acids. Germline CDR1 DFQATT, CDR2 SNEGSKA (reference sequence). The V and J ends lost 6 bases and 7 bases respectively, with 10 bases between them. CDR3 DNA sequence: TGCAGTGCAGAGGGCGTGAATGAGCAGTTCTTC. It codes for CSAEGVNEQFF.

The genes are TRBV10-2 and TRBJ1-2; D remains ambiguous. Germline V gives CDR1 WSHSY, CDR2 SAAADI. The V gene lost 11 bases and the J gene lost 4 bases, with 17 bases spanning the gap. The CDR3 has 13 amino acids. As DNA, the CDR3 is TGCGCCCTTCTCAAGCCCGAGAGCTATGGCTACACCTTC. Protein: CALLKPESYGYTF.

This chain uses TRBV5-1 with TRBJ1-4; 7 positions agree with TRBD1. Germline assignment: CDR1 SGHRS and CDR2 YFSETQ. V was pared by 0 bases and J by 7 bases, with 6 bases of the junction left unmatched. The CDR3 has 15 residues. CDR3 nucleotide sequence: TGCGCCAGCAGCTTGGAAGGGGGCGCCGGTGAAAAACTGTTTTTT. Protein sequence: CASSLEGGAGEKLFF. Combining the CDR3 with reference TRBV5-1 and TRBJ1-4 gives the whole variable domain KAGVTQTPRYLIKTRGQQVTLSCSPISGHRSVSWYQQTPGQGLQFLFEYFSETQRNKGNFPGRFSGRQFSNSRSEMNVSTLELGDSALYLCASSLEGGAGEKLFFGSGTQLSVL.

This clone was observed once. A junction boundary mismatches the germline segment, possibly from a read error. Other DNA sequences from this sample encode an identical CDR3 as well. The rearrangement joins TRBV25-1 to TRBJ1-6; D unclear. CDR3 size: 15 residues. Germline V gene sequence: CDR1 MGHDK, CDR2 SYGVNS. This CDR3 reads CASSEAGISDSPLHF. The CDR3 region has the DNA TGTGCCAGCAGTGAAGCGGGCATTTCAGATTCCCCCCTCCACTTT.

This chain links TRBV4-1 with TRBJ1-4, with 8 bases identical to TRBD1. The germline V gene has CDR1 MGHRA and CDR2 YSYEKL. CDR3 size: 15 residues. The junction had 4 bases not matched to a gene; V was cut back by 1 base and J by 6 bases. Written as DNA, the CDR3 is TGCGCCAGCAGCCAAGGGAACAGGGGGGATGAAAAACTGTTTTTT. This gives the protein CASSQGNRGDEKLFF.

This chain uses TRBV6-5 with TRBJ2-7, with a possible D match to TRBD2 (5 bases). V shed 6 bases and J shed 4 bases, with 10 bases lying between them. The length of the CDR3 is 12 residues. Germline V CDR1 and CDR2: MNHEY, SVGAGI. The CDR3 region is CASRRRGYEQYF. The CDR3 DNA sequence: TGTGCCAGCAGGCGCCGAGGGTACGAGCAGTACTTC.

The chain joins TRBV6-5 to TRBJ1-1; 9 positions agree with TRBD1. The CDR3 contains 14 residues. The V and J ends lost 4 bases and 10 bases, in that order; junction bases with no gene match: 10. Germline assignment: CDR1 MNHEY and CDR2 SVGAGI. CDR3 protein: CASSFRDRAGRAFF. CDR3 sequence (DNA): TGTGCCAGCAGTTTCCGGGACAGGGCTGGCCGAGCTTTCTTT.

The V call is TRBV7-3, the J call TRBJ1-2; tentatively, D is TRBD1 (6 bases). V gave up 3 bases and J gave up 3 bases, with 8 bases separating them. The CDR3 covers 13 residues. The germline V gene encodes CDR1 SGHTA and CDR2 FQGTGA. The CDR3 DNA follows: TGTGCCAGCAGCTTTGGACAGCACTATGGCTACACCTTC. It specifies CASSFGQHYGYTF.

V is TRBV7-9 and J is TRBJ1-5, with 9 bases aligning to TRBD1. This CDR3 spans 17 amino acids. J lost 0 bases, V lost 1 base, and 4 bases had no gene match. From germline, CDR1 is SEHNR and CDR2 FQNEAQ (reference sequence). CDR3 nucleotides: TGTGCCAGCAGCTTAGGACAGGGGGATATTAGCAATCAGCCCCAGCATTTT. Translating it yields CASSLGQGDISNQPQHF.